A selection of T cell receptor beta chains follows, all from one sample in a study of cytomegalovirus exposure and HLA in healthy donors. The repertoire was sequenced with immunoSEQ multiplex PCR; TCRdb's copy has only in-frame clones and lacks some. The sample's table shows around 75,000 clones. What was sequenced was PBMCs. The receptors derive from a woman aged 60-75 years in good health and CMV-seronegative. Both conserved end residues are trimmed from each CDR3.

TRBJ1-2,TRBV27,ASTSGTGGHGYT
TRBJ1-2,TRBV18,ASSTATGSVWGYT
TRBJ1-3,TRBV7-8,ASSLAGGDTIY
TRBJ2-1,TRBV18,ASSPQGYEQF
TRBJ1-1,TRBV6-5,ASRIQGRGTEAF
TRBJ2-5,TRBV7-9,ASSLSHPETQY
TRBJ2-1,TRBV5-5,ASSSTSGSNEQF
TRBJ2-7,TRBV5-1,ASSLGDRGGYEQY
TRBJ2-6,TRBV4-2,ASSQEQGTGANVLT
TRBJ2-1,TRBV29-1,SVGTGFSDYNEQF
TRBJ2-5,TRBV11-2,ASSFKQETQY
TRBJ2-2,TRBV18,ASSPGDRTGELF
TRBJ2-3,TRBV5-1,ATTPGGGHTDTQY
TRBJ2-7,TRBV7-8,ASSLARDSFYEQY
TRBJ2-3,TRBV5-1,ASSPGTSGSTDTQY
TRBJ2-1,TRBV29-1,SAQPLGRMGLRSYNEQF
TRBJ1-4,TRBV27,ASSSEGQGEEKLF
TRBJ1-2,TRBV28,ASSFHTGDGYT
TRBJ1-5,TRBV2,ASSRGQPQH
TRBJ1-1,TRBV9,ASSVGTGLSTEAF
TRBJ2-3,TRBV9,ASSVGEGLRTDTQY
TRBJ1-5,TRBV2,ASSERRQTPQPQH
TRBJ2-1,TRBV6-5,ASRASGDNEQF
TRBJ2-3,TRBV9,ASSVSGRGDTQY
TRBJ2-3,TRBV7-2,ASGTRRGTDTQY
TRBJ2-3,TRBV9,ASSPPTSGYTQY
TRBJ1-5,TRBV6-5,ASRRTGFNQPQH
TRBJ2-7,TRBV15,ATSRDGTREF
TRBJ2-1,TRBV7-3,ASSPTSGYHNEQF
TRBJ2-3,TRBV2,ASRTGSTDTQY
TRBJ2-3,TRBV2,ASSEYPSALENSSTDTQY
TRBJ2-5,TRBV9,ASSSDRGQETQY
TRBJ2-7,TRBV6-5,ASRTGTSTYEQY
TRBJ2-7,TRBV18,ASSRDRGDYEQY
TRBJ1-5,TRBV27,ASSSRWRGRSNQPQH
TRBJ2-3,TRBV2,ASSLSGTGGTDTQY
TRBJ2-7,TRBV28,ASRGSDTSGSTEQY